Listed below are T cell receptor beta chains from one sample, sequenced in a study of cytomegalovirus exposure and HLA in healthy donors. Libraries were prepared by immunoSEQ multiplex PCR; TCRdb keeps only in-frame clonotypes and omits some of them. The sample gives approximately 190,000 clones, roughly 80% of which show up once; 3.8% is in the top ten. Input material: PBMCs. Every receptor here comes from a man aged 50-59 years in good health and CMV-seronegative. The CDR3 runs from the conserved cysteine through the conserved F or W. A D gene is named only where the DNA matches it firmly. Not every row has a clone size; where given, it reads once, few, many or a size class.

15 | . | TRBJ2-1 | TRBD2 | TRBV13 | CASSLGAGGHYEQFF | TGTGCCAGCAGCTTAGGAGCGGGGGGGCACTATGAGCAGTTCTTC
16 | . | TRBJ2-7 | . | TRBV7-2 | CASSLRGGGQPYEQYF | TGTGCCAGCAGCTTAAGGGGAGGGGGACAACCTTACGAGCAGTACTTC
14 | . | TRBJ2-2 | . | TRBV18 | CATIPYLNTGELFF | TGTGCCACCATTCCCTACCTTAACACCGGGGAGCTGTTTTTT
15 | . | TRBJ1-3 | . | TRBV5-1 | CASSVTGDTGNTIYF | TGCGCCAGCAGCGTAACAGGAGACACTGGAAACACCATATATTTT
19 | once | TRBJ1-3 | TRBD1 | TRBV7-8 | CASRLGVDRDRGYGNTIYF | TGTGCCAGCCGACTTGGAGTCGACCGGGACAGGGGGTATGGAAACACCATATATTTT
14 | . | TRBJ1-2 | . | TRBV6-1 | CASRGGGPNYGYTF | TGTGCCAGCAGGGGAGGGGGTCCTAACTATGGCTACACCTTC
15 | . | TRBJ1-4 | TRBD1 | TRBV5-6 | CASSPTGQYGEKLFF | TGTGCCAGCAGCCCGACGGGACAGTATGGTGAAAAACTGTTTTTT
18 | . | TRBJ1-5 | . | TRBV19 | CASNSGARGYSSNQPQHF | TGTGCCAGTAATTCAGGGGCGAGGGGATATTCGAGCAATCAGCCCCAGCATTTT
13 | . | TRBJ1-5 | TRBD1 | TRBV19 | CASSRDRDQPQHF | TGTGCCAGTAGTAGGGACAGGGATCAGCCCCAGCATTTT
16 | . | TRBJ2-5 | TRBD2 | TRBV7-6 | CASSLEVAGVRETQYF | TGTGCCAGCAGCTTAGAGGTAGCGGGGGTTAGAGAGACCCAGTACTTC
13 | . | TRBJ1-5 | . | TRBV5-1 | CASSLVAGQPQHF | TGCGCCAGCAGCTTGGTCGCGGGCCAGCCCCAGCATTTT
15 | . | TRBJ2-1 | TRBD2 | TRBV18 | CASSPERGGRNEQFF | TGTGCCAGCTCACCAGAGCGGGGGGGCCGGAATGAGCAGTTCTTC
12 | . | TRBJ1-6 | TRBD1 | TRBV5-8 | CASSFRDRPYYF | TGTGCCAGCAGCTTCCGGGACAGGCCGTATTACTTT
13 | . | TRBJ2-3 | TRBD2 | TRBV2 | CASKAGVSDTQYF | TGTGCCAGCAAGGCGGGGGTCTCAGATACGCAGTATTTT
15 | . | TRBJ2-1 | . | TRBV15 | CATSSLGGLYNEQFF | TGTGCCACCAGCAGCTTAGGGGGTCTATACAATGAGCAGTTCTTC
13 | . | TRBJ2-5 | . | TRBV6-1 | CASSEGRVETQYF | TGTGCCAGCAGTGAGGGGAGAGTAGAGACCCAGTACTTC
14 | . | TRBJ2-3 | TRBD2 | TRBV7-9 | CASSSSGSTDTQYF | TGTGCCAGCAGCTCTAGCGGTAGCACAGATACGCAGTATTTT
14 | . | TRBJ2-1 | . | TRBV7-8 | CASSLGGAGNEQFF | TGTGCCAGCAGCTTAGGCGGGGCCGGGAATGAGCAGTTCTTC
13 | . | TRBJ2-7 | . | TRBV2 | CASSPRDNYEQYF | TGTGCCAGCAGTCCCCGGGACAACTACGAGCAGTACTTC
13 | . | TRBJ1-5 | . | TRBV7-2 | CASGIRGNQPQHF | TGTGCCAGCGGTATCCGAGGGAATCAGCCCCAGCATTTT
16 | . | TRBJ2-3 | TRBD2 | TRBV10-3 | CAISLLERGGTDTQYF | TGTGCCATCAGCCTCCTAGAGCGGGGGGGCACAGATACGCAGTATTTT
14 | . | TRBJ2-7 | . | TRBV5-6 | CASSLQGRNYEQYF | TGTGCCAGCAGCTTACAGGGTCGGAACTACGAGCAGTACTTC
18 | . | TRBJ2-3 | TRBD2 | TRBV7-9 | CSSRSGTSGGAGTDTQYF | TGTTCCAGCAGATCCGGGACTAGCGGGGGGGCTGGCACAGATACGCAGTATTTT
11 | . | TRBJ2-7 | . | TRBV6-5 | CASRRGIEQYF | TGTGCCAGCAGAAGGGGAATCGAGCAGTACTTC
18 | . | TRBJ2-5 | . | TRBV7-7 | CASSKKAMQTRAQETQYF | TGTGCTAGCAGCAAGAAAGCGATGCAGACTCGAGCCCAAGAGACCCAGTACTTC
16 | . | TRBJ2-2 | . | TRBV5-1 | CASSAAGNPNTGELFF | TGCGCCAGCAGCGCGGCGGGGAACCCTAACACCGGGGAGCTGTTTTTT
13 | . | TRBJ1-1 | . | TRBV10-3 | CAASRDTNTEAFF | TGTGCCGCGTCCCGGGACACCAACACTGAAGCTTTCTTT
13 | . | TRBJ1-1 | . | TRBV27 | CASSLSGRTEAFF | TGTGCCAGCAGCCTGTCAGGGAGGACTGAAGCTTTCTTT
12 | . | TRBJ1-1 | . | TRBV7-9 | CSSSKLSTEAFF | TGTTCCAGCAGCAAGCTGAGCACTGAAGCTTTCTTT